This TCR beta chain derives from a study of cytomegalovirus exposure and HLA in healthy donors. About this clone: Other DNA sequences in the same sample also yield this CDR3.

This CDR3 contains 15 residues. V lost 3 bases, J lost 2 bases, and 2 bases stayed unmatched. Germline CDR1 is SGDLS and CDR2 is YYNGEE. The PCR contained 60 Vbeta and 13 Jbeta primers. Repertoires were generated with immunoSEQ multiplex PCR, while TCRdb's copy carries only in-frame clones and drops some. The table shows about 80,000 clones, with roughly 65% occurring only once. The origin of this receptor is a male donor in good health and CMV-seropositive. V gene TRBV9 combines with J gene TRBJ2-2; 9 positions agree with TRBD2. Sequenced input: PBMCs. CDR3 DNA: TGTGCCAGCAGCGCTAGCGGGGCTAACACCGGGGAGCTGTTTTTT. Its protein product is CASSASGANTGELFF.